Listed below are T cell receptor beta chains from one sample, sequenced in a study of blood T cell repertoires in COVID-19. The repertoire was sequenced with immunoSEQ multiplex PCR; TCRdb's copy has only in-frame clones and lacks some. Of some 180,000 clones in the sample, 65% to 85% were seen once. The sequenced sample consisted of peripheral blood. These receptors came from a woman aged 40 to 50 with COVID-19, enrolled during active disease. The CDR3 runs from the conserved cysteine through the conserved F or W. The D gene is left open where the match is weak. The size entry is marked missing in some rows and otherwise reads once, few, many or a size class.

len: 14
abundance: -
j_gene: TRBJ2-7
d_gene: -
v_gene: TRBV9
CDR3nt: TGTGCCAGCAGCACACAAGGACAGATTTACGAGCAGTACTTC
CDR3aa: CASSTQGQIYEQYF

len: 13
abundance: -
j_gene: TRBJ2-7
d_gene: -
v_gene: TRBV14
CDR3nt: TGTGCCAGCAGCGCCCGGCGGGGCTACGTGCAGTACTTC
CDR3aa: CASSARRGYVQYF

len: 16
abundance: -
j_gene: TRBJ2-3
d_gene: TRBD2
v_gene: TRBV9
CDR3nt: TGTGCCAGCAGCGTAGGGGCGGGACTAAGCACAGATACGCAGTATTTT
CDR3aa: CASSVGAGLSTDTQYF

len: 14
abundance: -
j_gene: TRBJ2-2
d_gene: -
v_gene: TRBV6-4
CDR3nt: TGTGCCAGTGGTGGCGGGCTGAGCACCGGGGAGCTGTTTTTT
CDR3aa: CASGGGLSTGELFF

len: 14
abundance: -
j_gene: TRBJ1-5
d_gene: -
v_gene: TRBV2
CDR3nt: TGTGCCAGCAGGTCCCGACAGGCGGAGCAGCCCCAGCATTTT
CDR3aa: CASRSRQAEQPQHF

len: 14
abundance: -
j_gene: TRBJ2-1
d_gene: TRBD2
v_gene: TRBV11-2
CDR3nt: TGTGCCAGCAGCCCTAGCGGGAGTTACAATGAGCAGTTCTTC
CDR3aa: CASSPSGSYNEQFF

len: 13
abundance: once
j_gene: TRBJ2-7
d_gene: -
v_gene: TRBV28
CDR3nt: TGTGCCAGCATCGGTGGAGGGTACTACGAGCAGTACTTC
CDR3aa: CASIGGGYYEQYF

len: 15
abundance: -
j_gene: TRBJ1-6
d_gene: -
v_gene: TRBV19
CDR3nt: TGTGCCAGTAGTTCTGAGGTGGGGAGGGGATCACCCCTCCACTTT
CDR3aa: CASSSEVGRGSPLHF

len: 15
abundance: -
j_gene: TRBJ2-5
d_gene: TRBD2
v_gene: TRBV29-1
CDR3nt: TGCAGCGTCGACCTTATTCTGCGGGGAGGGGAGACCCAGTACTTC
CDR3aa: CSVDLILRGGETQYF

len: 14
abundance: -
j_gene: TRBJ1-6
d_gene: -
v_gene: TRBV6-5
CDR3nt: TGTGCCAGCACTAAAGGGGTTCCGTGGTCACCCCTCCACTTT
CDR3aa: CASTKGVPWSPLHF

len: 14
abundance: -
j_gene: TRBJ2-2
d_gene: TRBD2
v_gene: TRBV10-3
CDR3nt: TGTGCCATCACGGGGGGTGGAAATACCGGGGAGCTGTTTTTT
CDR3aa: CAITGGGNTGELFF

len: 16
abundance: -
j_gene: TRBJ2-7
d_gene: -
v_gene: TRBV10-3
CDR3nt: TGTGCCATCAGTGAGGCGAAGGGTGTCAGGGCTTGGGAGCAGTACTTC
CDR3aa: CAISEAKGVRAWEQYF

len: 17
abundance: -
j_gene: TRBJ2-7
d_gene: TRBD2
v_gene: TRBV28
CDR3nt: TGTGCCAGCAGTTTGGGACTAGCGGGAGATCCCAACTACGAGCAGTACTTC
CDR3aa: CASSLGLAGDPNYEQYF

len: 15
abundance: -
j_gene: TRBJ1-2
d_gene: -
v_gene: TRBV6-1
CDR3nt: TGTGCCAGCAGTGAAGCGGCGGGGGGGATCTATGGCTACACCTTC
CDR3aa: CASSEAAGGIYGYTF

len: 13
abundance: few
j_gene: TRBJ1-4
d_gene: -
v_gene: TRBV7-9
CDR3nt: TGTGCCAGCAGCTTGGGGGCTGAGGGAAAACTGTTTTTT
CDR3aa: CASSLGAEGKLFF

len: 16
abundance: many
j_gene: TRBJ1-6
d_gene: -
v_gene: TRBV7-9
CDR3nt: TGTGCCAGCAGCTACGTCCCGGGATTAAATAATTCACCCCTCCACTTT
CDR3aa: CASSYVPGLNNSPLHF

len: 13
abundance: -
j_gene: TRBJ1-6
d_gene: TRBD1
v_gene: TRBV6-1
CDR3nt: TGTGCCAGCAGTGAAGATTTAGACAGGGTCTTTGCCTTT
CDR3aa: CASSEDLDRVFAF

len: 16
abundance: -
j_gene: TRBJ1-5
d_gene: -
v_gene: TRBV28
CDR3nt: TGTGCCAGCCTCTCGGATCCAGGGGCGGGCAATCAGCCCCAGCATTTT
CDR3aa: CASLSDPGAGNQPQHF

len: 13
abundance: -
j_gene: TRBJ1-2
d_gene: -
v_gene: TRBV28
CDR3nt: TGTGCCAGCGGGCGAAGTGCTAACTATGGCTACACCTTC
CDR3aa: CASGRSANYGYTF

len: 16
abundance: -
j_gene: TRBJ2-7
d_gene: TRBD2
v_gene: TRBV5-4
CDR3nt: TGTGCCAGCAGCGATCTCGGGACTAGGACGACTTACGAGCAGTACTTC
CDR3aa: CASSDLGTRTTYEQYF

len: 13
abundance: once
j_gene: TRBJ2-7
d_gene: -
v_gene: TRBV28
CDR3nt: TGTGCCAGCACGCAGGCTACGGTCTACGAGCAGTACTTC
CDR3aa: CASTQATVYEQYF

len: 16
abundance: many
j_gene: TRBJ2-7
d_gene: -
v_gene: TRBV6-5
CDR3nt: TGTGCCAGCAGTTACGGGGGGCGGGGGCACACCTACGAGCAGTACTTC
CDR3aa: CASSYGGRGHTYEQYF

len: 14
abundance: -
j_gene: TRBJ1-5
d_gene: -
v_gene: TRBV21-1
CDR3nt: TGTGCCACCCCCAGGAACAGGGCTAATCAGCCCCAGCATTTT
CDR3aa: CATPRNRANQPQHF

len: 14
abundance: -
j_gene: TRBJ2-7
d_gene: -
v_gene: TRBV5-1
CDR3nt: TGCGCCAGCAGCTTGGGAAGGGAGAACTACGAGCAGTACTTC
CDR3aa: CASSLGRENYEQYF

len: 16
abundance: -
j_gene: TRBJ2-6
d_gene: TRBD1
v_gene: TRBV29-1
CDR3nt: TGCAGCGTCGGACAGGGGGCGACCTCTGGGGCCAACGTCCTGACTTTC
CDR3aa: CSVGQGATSGANVLTF

len: 10
abundance: -
j_gene: TRBJ1-1
d_gene: TRBD1
v_gene: TRBV20-1
CDR3nt: TGCAGTGCTTACAGGGGCGAAGCTTTCTTT
CDR3aa: CSAYRGEAFF

len: 16
abundance: few
j_gene: TRBJ2-7
d_gene: TRBD2
v_gene: TRBV10-1
CDR3nt: TGCGCCAGCAGTGAGTCGGGACTAGCGGGAGCATACGAGCAGTACTTC
CDR3aa: CASSESGLAGAYEQYF

len: 15
abundance: few
j_gene: TRBJ2-7
d_gene: TRBD1
v_gene: TRBV6-5
CDR3nt: TGTGCCAGCATACTCAGGGGGCAGGCGGGCTACGAGCAGTACTTC
CDR3aa: CASILRGQAGYEQYF

len: 11
abundance: -
j_gene: TRBJ1-1
d_gene: -
v_gene: TRBV29-1
CDR3nt: TGCAGCGCCGCAGGCAGCCTTGAAGCTTTCTTT
CDR3aa: CSAAGSLEAFF

len: 12
abundance: -
j_gene: TRBJ2-7
d_gene: -
v_gene: TRBV28
CDR3nt: TGTGCCAGCAGGGGGACTTATTTCGAGCAGTACTTC
CDR3aa: CASRGTYFEQYF

len: 14
abundance: -
j_gene: TRBJ2-1
d_gene: TRBD2
v_gene: TRBV6-4
CDR3nt: TGTGCCAGCAGTGGACTAGCGGGGGACAATGAGCAGTTCTTC
CDR3aa: CASSGLAGDNEQFF